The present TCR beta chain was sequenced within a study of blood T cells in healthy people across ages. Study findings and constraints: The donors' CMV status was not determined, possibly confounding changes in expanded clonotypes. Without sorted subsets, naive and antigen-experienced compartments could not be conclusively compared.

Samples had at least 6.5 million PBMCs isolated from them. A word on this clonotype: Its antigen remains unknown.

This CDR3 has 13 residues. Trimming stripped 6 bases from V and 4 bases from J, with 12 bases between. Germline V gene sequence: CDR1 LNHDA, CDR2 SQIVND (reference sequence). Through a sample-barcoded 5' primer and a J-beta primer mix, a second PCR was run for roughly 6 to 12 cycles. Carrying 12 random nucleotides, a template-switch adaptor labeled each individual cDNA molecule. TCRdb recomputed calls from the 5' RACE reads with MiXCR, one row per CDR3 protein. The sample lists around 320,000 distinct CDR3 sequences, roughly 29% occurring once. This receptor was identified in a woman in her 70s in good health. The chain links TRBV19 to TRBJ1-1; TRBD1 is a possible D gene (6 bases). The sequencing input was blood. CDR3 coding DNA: TGTGCCAGTAGCCACAGGGAGGGCACTGAAGCTTTCTTT. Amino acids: CASSHREGTEAFF. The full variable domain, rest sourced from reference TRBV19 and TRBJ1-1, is DGGITQSPKYLFRKEGQNVTLSCEQNLNHDAMYWYRQDPGQGLRLIYYSQIVNDFQKGDIAEGYSVSREKKESFPLTVTSAQKNPTAFYLCASSHREGTEAFFGQGTRLTVV.